These 19 T cell receptor beta chains were sequenced from one sample in a study of blood T cell repertoires in COVID-19. Produced via immunoSEQ multiplex PCR; TCRdb's table is partial and in-frame only. The sample has 300,000 to 450,000 clones, around 89% seen once; the top ten hold 3%. Specimen: peripheral blood. Receptors were obtained from a woman in her twenties or thirties with COVID-19, enrolled during active disease.

This clone was counted once. The rearrangement joins TRBV6-2 or TRBV6-3 to TRBJ2-4; a possible D gene is TRBD2 (5 bases). The germline gives CDR1 MNHEY, CDR2 SVGEGT. The CDR3 runs 16 residues. With 8 bases removed from V and 0 bases from J, the gap between germline ends came to 17 bases. DNA of the CDR3: TGTGCCAGCGGTTTCGCGGGTGGCTTAGCCAAAAACATTCAGTACTTC. This sequence encodes CASGFAGGLAKNIQYF.

The gene calls are TRBV6-6 and TRBJ2-4, with D hard to call. V was cut by 4 bases and J by 0 bases, with 10 bases left in between. The CDR3 has 15 amino acids. The germline V gene has CDR1 MNHNY and CDR2 SVGAGI (reference sequence). This CDR3 reads CASSSTYLAKNIQYF. Here the CDR3 DNA reads TGTGCCAGCAGTTCGACTTACCTAGCCAAAAACATTCAGTACTTC.

The rearrangement links TRBV2 to TRBJ2-1; the match to TRBD2 covers 11 bases. The CDR3 consists of 15 residues. J gave up 5 bases and V 8 bases, and 8 bases lay outside the gene matches. In germline, CDR1 is SNHLY, CDR2 FYNNEI. The CDR3 nucleotides are TGTGCCAGCGGTGCGGTGACTAGCGGGGACAATGAGCAGTTCTTC. Its translation: CASGAVTSGDNEQFF.

This clone showed up just a few times. The chain uses TRBV28 and TRBJ2-1, with a weak D call TRBD1 (5 bases). V lost 2 bases and J lost 6, with 14 bases in between. The CDR3 has 15 amino acids. CDR1 is MDHEN, CDR2 SYDVKM, per germline. CDR3 DNA: TGTGCCAGCAGTTTAGGGTCAGGGTCAAGCAATGAGCAGTTCTTC. Its translation is CASSLGSGSSNEQFF.

CDR3 amino acids: CASSFQVETEAFF. As DNA, the CDR3 is TGTGCCAGCAGTTTTCAGGTTGAGACTGAAGCTTTCTTT. J is TRBJ1-1 and V is TRBV12-3 or TRBV12-4; D is unresolved. Trimming left V 3 bases short and J 5 bases short, with 10 bases between. This CDR3 has 13 amino acids.

Written as DNA, the CDR3 is TGTGCCAGCAGCGTGATGTCCACCACTTCCGCCCAGTACTTC. Residues: CASSVMSTTSAQYF. The V call is TRBV7-8, the J call TRBJ2-5, with unresolved D. The germline gives CDR1 SGHVS, CDR2 FQNEAQ. Trimming left V 5 bases short and J 9 bases short, with 19 bases between. This CDR3 is 14 amino acids long. The full variable domain, with the rest looked up from reference TRBV7-8 and TRBJ2-5, is GAGVSQSPRYKVAKRGQDVALRCDPISGHVSLFWYQQALGQGPEFLTYFQNEAQLDKSGLPSDRFFAERPEGSVSTLKIQRTQQEDSAVYLCASSVMSTTSAQYFGPGTRLLVL.

CDR3 protein: CASSLPSARSNQPQHF. In DNA form, the CDR3 reads TGTGCCAGCAGCCTCCCTAGCGCACGTTCCAATCAGCCCCAGCATTTT. This sequence joins TRBV28 and TRBJ1-5; D is unclear. From germline, CDR1 is MDHEN and CDR2 SYDVKM. The length of the CDR3 is 16 residues. V dropped 6 bases and J dropped 3 bases, with 18 bases sitting between them. Using reference TRBV28 and TRBJ1-5 for the parts outside the CDR3, the full variable domain is DVKVTQSSRYLVKRTGEKVFLECVQDMDHENMFWYRQDPGLGLRLIYFSYDVKMKEKGDIPEGYSVSREKKERFSLILESASTNQTSMYLCASSLPSARSNQPQHFGDGTRLSIL.

This chain connects TRBV29-1 to TRBJ2-5; a weak D match, TRBD1 (6 bases). The CDR3 is 13 amino acids. Germline assignment: CDR1 SQVTM and CDR2 ANQGSEA. Trimming removed 4 bases from V and 5 bases from J, with 14 bases in between. In nucleotides, the CDR3 is TGCAGCGTTGCAGGGGCAGGCGGCGAGACCCAGTACTTC. Translation: CSVAGAGGETQYF.

The chain couples TRBV7-9 to TRBJ2-7; no firm D call. Germline V lookup: CDR1 SEHNR, CDR2 FQNEAQ (reference sequence). This CDR3 has 15 residues. Deletions cut 0 bases from V and 4 bases from J, with 13 bases between. The CDR3 sequence: CASSLAGEVRYEQYF. DNA for the CDR3: TGTGCCAGCAGCTTAGCTGGAGAGGTACGATACGAGCAGTACTTC.

The chain joins TRBV4-2 to TRBJ2-3; D is perhaps TRBD2 (5 bases). With 4 bases removed from V and 0 bases from J, the gap between germline ends came to 14 bases. This CDR3 region has 16 residues. Germline CDR1 is LGHNA and CDR2 is YNFKEQ. The CDR3 here is CASSPHTRSSTDTQYF. DNA of the CDR3: TGTGCCAGCAGCCCGCATACTAGGTCAAGCACAGATACGCAGTATTTT.

The V and J genes are TRBV2 and TRBJ2-7; D call uncertain. This CDR3 spans 12 amino acids. The ends were cut back, 5 bases at V and 4 bases at J, with 9 bases in the middle. Germline loops: CDR1 SNHLY, CDR2 FYNNEI. The CDR3, as DNA: TGTGCCAGCAGTCTTCGGGTATACGAGCAGTACGTC. It yields the protein CASSLRVYEQYV.

The chain recombines TRBV3-1 (or the pseudogene TRBV3-2) with TRBJ2-5; 15 nucleotides agree with TRBD2. With V trimmed by 8 bases and J by 5 bases, 6 bases remained unmatched. Germline CDR1 is LGHDT and CDR2 is YNNKEL (reference sequence). The CDR3 spans 15 residues. CDR3 sequence: CASRRGLAGGETQYF. The CDR3 DNA reads TGTGCCAGCCGACGCGGACTAGCGGGAGGGGAGACCCAGTACTTC.

The gene calls are TRBV11-3 and TRBJ2-7, with 9 nucleotides matching TRBD2. Per germline, CDR1 SGHNT and CDR2 YENEEA. Losses at the gene ends were 8 bases for V and 6 bases for J; bases not matched to a gene: 14. The CDR3 is 15 residues long. CDR3 sequence (DNA): TGTGCCAGCGGTCCTGGGGGACTAGCCGCGAGCGAGCAGTACGTC. Amino acid sequence: CASGPGGLAASEQYV.

This clone was detected only a few times. This rearrangement joins TRBV7-2 to TRBJ2-5, with D maybe TRBD2 (6 bases). The germline gives CDR1 SGHTA, CDR2 FQGNSA. V lost 5 bases to trimming and J lost 7 bases, with 17 bases between them. CDR3 length: 14 amino acids. The CDR3 sequence: CASSLVSTEGTQYF. CDR3 nucleotide sequence: TGTGCCAGCAGCCTAGTTTCAACGGAGGGGACCCAGTACTTC.

The chain combines TRBV29-1 with TRBJ2-5; D ambiguous. Germline CDR1 and CDR2: SQVTM and ANQGSEA. Trimming removed 1 base from V and 5 bases from J, with 11 bases in between. The CDR3 is 13 residues long. The CDR3 protein is CSVEVGQSETQYF. In DNA, the CDR3 is TGCAGCGTTGAAGTTGGCCAGTCGGAGACCCAGTACTTC.

V usage is TRBV7-9 and J usage is TRBJ2-3; D is unclear. The germline gives CDR1 SEHNR, CDR2 FQNEAQ (reference sequence). The CDR3 is 12 residues long. The ends were cut back, 5 bases at V and 2 bases at J, with 5 bases in the middle. The CDR3 nucleotides are TGTGCCAGCAGCCTACTCACAGATACGCAGTATTTT. It encodes CASSLLTDTQYF.

V usage is TRBV5-1 and J usage is TRBJ2-1, with no clear D. The CDR3 is made up of 14 amino acids. V lost 2 bases to trimming and J lost 5 bases, with 11 bases between them. Germline CDR1 is SGHRS and CDR2 is YFSETQ. CDR3: CASSLVLPDNEQFF. CDR3 nucleotides: TGCGCCAGCAGCTTAGTCCTTCCGGACAATGAGCAGTTCTTC.

The genes are TRBV3-1 (or the pseudogene TRBV3-2) and TRBJ1-2; the D is unclear. CDR1 is LGHDT, CDR2 YNNKEL, per germline (reference sequence). The CDR3 covers 12 residues. Trimming shortened V by 3 bases and J by 3 bases, and 5 bases separated the two germline ends. The CDR3 sequence: CASSHSDYGYTF. The CDR3 DNA reads as TGTGCCAGCAGCCATTCGGACTATGGCTACACCTTC.

The rearrangement joins TRBV6-5 to TRBJ2-2, with 8 bases aligning to TRBD1. Looked up from germline, CDR1 is MNHEY and CDR2 is SVGAGI. This CDR3 is built from 14 residues. The trim removed 7 bases at V and 3 bases at J, leaving 4 bases unmatched. CDR3 sequence (DNA): TGTGCCAGCACCAGGACAGGGTACACCGGGGAGCTGTTTTTT. It codes for CASTRTGYTGELFF.